Shown below are 9 T cell receptor beta chains from a single sample sequenced in a study of T cell responses to AZD1222 COVID-19 vaccine. TCRdb's table, derived via immunoSEQ multiplex PCR, lists solely in-frame clones and lacks some. The sample yields approximately 90,000 clones, roughly 90% seen once. The specimen was peripheral blood, collected on day 0 of AZD1222 vaccination. The source of these receptors is an adult in good health.

The rearrangement links TRBV6-5 to TRBJ1-2; D perhaps matches TRBD1 (5 bases). V was clipped by 5 bases and J by 8 bases, with 18 bases between them. Germline V gene data show CDR1 as MNHEY and CDR2 as SVGAGI. This CDR3 spans 14 amino acids. CDR3 sequence: CASSRRDRRGGYTF. The CDR3 bases are TGTGCCAGCAGTCGCCGGGACCGCAGAGGGGGCTACACCTTC.

This chain uses TRBV5-1 with TRBJ1-2; D is uncertain. The CDR3 has 13 amino acids. Per the germline V gene, CDR1 is SGHRS and CDR2 is YFSETQ. Trimming left V 1 base short and J 6 bases short, with 10 bases between. CDR3 in amino acids: CASSLIGNDGYTF. CDR3 sequence (DNA): TGCGCCAGCAGCTTGATAGGGAACGATGGCTACACCTTC. The full variable domain, in which reference TRBV5-1 and TRBJ1-2 provide the parts outside the CDR3, is KAGVTQTPRYLIKTRGQQVTLSCSPISGHRSVSWYQQTPGQGLQFLFEYFSETQRNKGNFPGRFSGRQFSNSRSEMNVSTLELGDSALYLCASSLIGNDGYTFGSGTRLTVV.

The genes are TRBV6-2 or TRBV6-3 and TRBJ2-1; D assignment may be TRBD1 or TRBD2 (5 bases each). Germline loops: CDR1 MNHEY, CDR2 SVGEGT. This CDR3 has 15 residues. The ends were cut back, 2 bases at V and 2 bases at J, with 10 bases in the middle. The CDR3 DNA follows: TGTGCCAGCAGTTACCGGGACGGAGCCTACAATGAGCAGTTCTTC. Translated: CASSYRDGAYNEQFF.

The chain couples TRBV9 to TRBJ1-5; D is unclear. Germline-derived CDR1 and CDR2 are SGDLS and YYNGEE. The CDR3 consists of 13 residues. V was shortened by 4 bases and J by 7 bases, with 12 bases between the two germline ends. CDR3 sequence (DNA): TGTGCCAGCAGCCAAACCCCGGGGCAGCCCCAGCATTTT. This codes for CASSQTPGQPQHF.

The V gene is TRBV7-6, the J gene TRBJ1-4; D call uncertain. Trimming cost V 1 base and J 0 bases, with 6 bases left between them. The CDR3 loop spans 15 amino acids. Germline CDR1 reads SGHVS; CDR2 reads FNYEAQ. For the CDR3, the DNA is TGTGCCAGCAGCTTAGACGAAGCAACTAATGAAAAACTGTTTTTT. This translates into CASSLDEATNEKLFF.

The gene calls are TRBV15 and TRBJ1-1, with TRBD1 as a possible D gene (5 bases). Germline loops: CDR1 LNHNV, CDR2 YYDKDF (reference sequence). This CDR3 is built from 14 residues. V was clipped by 4 bases and J by 4 bases, with 13 bases between them. CDR3 sequence (DNA): TGTGCCACCAGCATCCCCAGCAGGGTCACTGAAGCTTTCTTT. Its translation is CATSIPSRVTEAFF.

The CDR3 DNA is TGTGCCACCAGTGACCCAGGACAGCTCTATGGCTACACCTTC. It encodes CATSDPGQLYGYTF. The chain recombines TRBV24-1 with TRBJ1-2, with D perhaps matching TRBD1 (6 bases). The germline CDR1 and CDR2 sequences are KGHDR and SFDVKD. Between the trimmed V and J ends, which lost 4 bases and 4 bases, there was a span of 12 bases. This CDR3 region has 14 residues.

This chain connects TRBV6-5 to TRBJ1-2, with TRBD1 matching 7 bases. The CDR3 is 13 residues long. V was clipped by 4 bases and J by 5 bases; unmatched bases: 4. Germline loops: CDR1 MNHEY, CDR2 SVGAGI. The CDR3, as DNA: TGTGCCAGCAGTTTGGGACAGCCTTATGGCTACACCTTC. Encoded protein: CASSLGQPYGYTF.

This chain connects TRBV6-5 to TRBJ1-2, with D possibly being TRBD1 (5 bases). Germline CDR1 reads MNHEY; CDR2 reads SVGAGI. V was cut by 10 bases and J by 4 bases, with 13 bases left in between. This CDR3 spans 12 amino acids. The CDR3 bases are TGTGCCACCCTAGGGGCCGCCTATGGCTACACCTTC. Its protein is CATLGAAYGYTF.